These 13 T cell receptor beta chains originate from one sample sequenced in a study of CXCR3-negative and CXCR3-positive naive CD8 T cells. UMI-labeled TRB cDNA libraries were prepared by 5' RACE. TCRdb reanalyzed the 5' RACE reads, giving one entry per CDR3 protein sequence and no DNA. This repertoire includes under 55,000 distinct CDR3 sequences. The sequenced material came from memory CD8+ T cells from blood. Receptor source: a human donor in good health. Some clones in this sample may be carry-over from other donors' samples.

The V and J genes are TRBV4-3 and TRBJ2-1. The CDR3 runs 15 residues. Looked up from germline, CDR1 is LGHNA and CDR2 is YSLEER. The CDR3 loop is CASSQGANSYNEQFF.

The CDR3 loop is CSARPTSGGEIGELFF. The chain uses TRBV20-1 and TRBJ2-2; TCRdb's assignment of TRBD2 cannot be checked, as there is no DNA. The V gene's germline CDR1 is DFQATT and CDR2 SNEGSKA (reference sequence). The CDR3 length is 16 residues.

The chain's CDR3 is CATSREQQYNEQFF. This chain connects TRBV15 to TRBJ2-1. The CDR3 sequence is 14 residues long. The germline CDR1 and CDR2 sequences are LNHNV and YYDKDF (reference sequence). The complete variable domain, with remaining parts taken from reference TRBV15 and TRBJ2-1, reads DAMVIQNPRYQVTQFGKPVTLSCSQTLNHNVMYWYQQKSSQAPKLLFHYYDKDFNNEADTPDNFQSRRPNTSFCFLDIRSPGLGDTAMYLCATSREQQYNEQFFGPGTRLTVL.

The rearrangement uses TRBV4-3 and TRBJ1-4; the D call of TRBD1 rests on TCRdb alone, since no DNA is present to check it. This CDR3 contains 16 residues. CDR1 is LGHNA, CDR2 YSLEER, per germline. The CDR3 sequence is CASSHVEGAGWEKLFF.

V usage is TRBV7-2 and J usage is TRBJ1-2. Germline V gene sequence: CDR1 SGHTA, CDR2 FQGNSA. The CDR3 runs to 13 residues. The CDR3 protein is CASSPPGLYGYTF.

The rearrangement uses TRBV6-4 and TRBJ2-3; no DNA is available, so the TRBD2 call from TCRdb remains unchecked. CDR1 MRHNA and CDR2 SNTAGT come from the germline V gene. This CDR3 region has 14 residues. The CDR3 protein is CASSEQGGTDTQYF.

This chain uses TRBV6-2 or TRBV6-3 with TRBJ1-1. The CDR3 loop spans 15 amino acids. The germline gives CDR1 MNHEY, CDR2 SVGEGT. The CDR3 loop reads CASSYWARANTEAFF.

The chain recombines TRBV28 with TRBJ2-1. The CDR3 covers 16 residues. The germline V gene has CDR1 MDHEN and CDR2 SYDVKM. The CDR3 loop is CASSLMRTDPPNEQFF. Looking up the rest from reference TRBV28 and TRBJ2-1 gives the full variable domain: DVKVTQSSRYLVKRTGEKVFLECVQDMDHENMFWYRQDPGLGLRLIYFSYDVKMKEKGDIPEGYSVSREKKERFSLILESASTNQTSMYLCASSLMRTDPPNEQFFGPGTRLTVL.

The genes are TRBV12-3 or TRBV12-4 and TRBJ1-5; the D call of TRBD1 rests on TCRdb alone, since no DNA is present to check it. This CDR3 has 14 residues. The CDR3 is CASSQGKFNQPQHF.

This rearrangement joins TRBV12-3 or TRBV12-4 to TRBJ2-1; TCRdb gives TRBD2 as the D gene, but with no DNA this cannot be confirmed. This CDR3 contains 15 residues. CDR3 sequence: CDSTPGGGGYNEQFF.

The chain links TRBV20-1 to TRBJ2-1; the TCRdb D gene call, TRBD2, has no DNA to confirm it. CDR1 and CDR2 from the germline V gene are DFQATT and SNEGSKA (reference sequence). The CDR3 covers 16 residues. This CDR3 is CSASPKGLSSYNEQFF.

The chain couples TRBV29-1 to TRBJ2-7; with no DNA, the TCRdb D assignment of TRBD1 cannot be verified. CDR3 length equals 11 residues. Germline CDR1 and CDR2: SQVTM and ANQGSEA. The chain's CDR3 is CSVPLAGEQYF.

The genes are TRBV4-3 and TRBJ2-1; TCRdb's D gene call, TRBD1, goes unchecked for lack of DNA. The length of the CDR3 is 16 residues. Per the germline V gene, CDR1 is LGHNA and CDR2 is YSLEER. CDR3 protein: CASSQDRTAYIHEQFF.